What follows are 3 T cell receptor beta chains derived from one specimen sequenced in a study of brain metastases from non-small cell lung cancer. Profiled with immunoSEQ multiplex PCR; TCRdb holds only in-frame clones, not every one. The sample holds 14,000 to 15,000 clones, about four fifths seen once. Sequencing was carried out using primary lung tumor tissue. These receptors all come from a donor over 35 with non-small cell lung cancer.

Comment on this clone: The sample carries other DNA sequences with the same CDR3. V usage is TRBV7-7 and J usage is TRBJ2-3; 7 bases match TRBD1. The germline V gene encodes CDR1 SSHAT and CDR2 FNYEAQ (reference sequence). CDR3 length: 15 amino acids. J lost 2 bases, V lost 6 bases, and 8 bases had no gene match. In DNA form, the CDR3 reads TGTGCCAGCAGTACTGGGACAGAGACCACAGATACGCAGTATTTT. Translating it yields CASSTGTETTDTQYF. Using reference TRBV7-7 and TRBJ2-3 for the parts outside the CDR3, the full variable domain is GAGVSQSPRYKVTKRGQDVTLRCDPISSHATLYWYQQALGQGPEFLTYFNYEAQPDKSGLPSDRFSAERPEGSISTLTIQRTEQRDSAMYRCASSTGTETTDTQYFGPGTRLTVL.

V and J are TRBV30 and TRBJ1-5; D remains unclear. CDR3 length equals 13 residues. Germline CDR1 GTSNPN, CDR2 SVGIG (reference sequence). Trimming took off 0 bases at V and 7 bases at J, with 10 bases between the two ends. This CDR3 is CAWSVTRMQPQHF. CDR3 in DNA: TGTGCCTGGAGTGTAACCCGTATGCAGCCCCAGCATTTT.

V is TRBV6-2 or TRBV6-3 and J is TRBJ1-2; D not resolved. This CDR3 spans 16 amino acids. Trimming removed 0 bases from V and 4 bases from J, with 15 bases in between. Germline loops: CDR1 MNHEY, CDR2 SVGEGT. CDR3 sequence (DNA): TGTGCCAGCAGTTACTCGCCCACACCCTCAAGCTATGGCTACACCTTC. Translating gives CASSYSPTPSSYGYTF.